These T cell receptor beta chains were read from a single sample in a study of T cell responses to AZD1222 COVID-19 vaccine. TCRdb keeps only in-frame clones here, not all; method: immunoSEQ multiplex PCR. The table has over 95,000 clones, about nine tenths seen once. Material: peripheral blood, obtained 28 days after the second AZD1222 dose. The receptors here all came from an adult who received the AZD1222 COVID-19 vaccine. Both conserved end residues are part of each CDR3. D genes are given only for firm matches. Size is omitted from some rows. Given values are once, few, many or a class for expanded clones.

v_call: TRBV21-1
j_call: TRBJ2-5
cdr3_length: 21
d_call: .
clone_size: .
cdr3_aa: CASSPRLAGGPRPDTKETQYF
cdr3_nt: TGTGCCAGCAGCCCCCGACTAGCGGGAGGGCCGCGACCCGACACAAAAGAGACCCAGTACTTC

v_call: TRBV18
j_call: TRBJ2-7
cdr3_length: 14
d_call: TRBD2
clone_size: .
cdr3_aa: CASSPGGRRNEQYF
cdr3_nt: TGTGCCAGCTCACCGGGCGGGAGGAGAAACGAGCAGTACTTC

v_call: TRBV7-2
j_call: TRBJ2-6
cdr3_length: 15
d_call: .
clone_size: .
cdr3_aa: CASSLGPSGANVLTF
cdr3_nt: TGTGCCAGCAGCTTAGGCCCTTCTGGGGCCAACGTCCTGACTTTC

v_call: TRBV6-5
j_call: TRBJ2-1
cdr3_length: 14
d_call: TRBD2
clone_size: .
cdr3_aa: CASKDGRSYNEQFF
cdr3_nt: TGTGCCAGCAAGGACGGGAGGTCCTACAATGAGCAGTTCTTC

v_call: TRBV3-1/TRBV3-2
j_call: TRBJ2-3
cdr3_length: 13
d_call: .
clone_size: once
cdr3_aa: CASSQEEGRAQYF
cdr3_nt: TGTGCCAGCAGCCAAGAAGAGGGGCGGGCGCAGTATTTT

v_call: TRBV27
j_call: TRBJ2-1
cdr3_length: 17
d_call: TRBD1
clone_size: once
cdr3_aa: CASSLEGARGLGNEQFF
cdr3_nt: TGTGCCAGCAGTTTAGAGGGGGCCAGGGGGTTAGGCAATGAGCAGTTCTTC

v_call: TRBV5-1
j_call: TRBJ1-1
cdr3_length: 15
d_call: .
clone_size: .
cdr3_aa: CASSSLQGTNTEAFF
cdr3_nt: TGCGCCAGCAGCTCCCTACAGGGCACGAACACTGAAGCTTTCTTT

v_call: TRBV5-4
j_call: TRBJ2-2
cdr3_length: 16
d_call: TRBD2
clone_size: .
cdr3_aa: CASSLVRAGATGELFF
cdr3_nt: TGTGCCAGCAGCTTGGTGCGAGCGGGAGCGACCGGGGAGCTGTTTTTT

v_call: TRBV7-9
j_call: TRBJ1-5
cdr3_length: 15
d_call: TRBD1
clone_size: .
cdr3_aa: CASSLGWTGVQPQHF
cdr3_nt: TGTGCCAGCAGCTTAGGTTGGACAGGGGTCCAGCCCCAGCATTTT

v_call: TRBV7-9
j_call: TRBJ2-1
cdr3_length: 11
d_call: TRBD1
clone_size: .
cdr3_aa: CASSMTGEQFF
cdr3_nt: TGTGCCAGCAGCATGACAGGGGAGCAGTTCTTC

v_call: TRBV11-3
j_call: TRBJ2-5
cdr3_length: 17
d_call: TRBD2
clone_size: .
cdr3_aa: CASSFGGTSGNRETQYF
cdr3_nt: TGTGCCAGCAGCTTTGGTGGGACTAGCGGGAATCGGGAGACCCAGTACTTC

v_call: TRBV11-1
j_call: TRBJ1-2
cdr3_length: 15
d_call: TRBD1
clone_size: .
cdr3_aa: CASSLVVGQGSGYTF
cdr3_nt: TGTGCCAGCAGCTTAGTGGTCGGACAGGGGAGTGGCTACACCTTC

v_call: TRBV5-6
j_call: TRBJ1-3
cdr3_length: 16
d_call: TRBD1
clone_size: once
cdr3_aa: CASSLTGGLSGNTIYF
cdr3_nt: TGTGCCAGCAGCTTAACAGGGGGCCTCTCTGGAAACACCATATATTTT

v_call: TRBV19
j_call: TRBJ1-1
cdr3_length: 16
d_call: .
clone_size: once
cdr3_aa: CASSIVRQYLNTEAFF
cdr3_nt: TGTGCCAGTAGTATAGTCCGACAGTACCTGAACACTGAAGCTTTCTTT

v_call: TRBV29-1
j_call: TRBJ1-2
cdr3_length: 10
d_call: .
clone_size: once
cdr3_aa: CSVEGGGYTF
cdr3_nt: TGCAGCGTTGAGGGTGGTGGCTACACCTTC

v_call: TRBV2
j_call: TRBJ2-2
cdr3_length: 15
d_call: .
clone_size: .
cdr3_aa: CASSVSWANTGELFF
cdr3_nt: TGTGCCAGCAGTGTTTCCTGGGCGAACACCGGGGAGCTGTTTTTT

v_call: TRBV9
j_call: TRBJ2-2
cdr3_length: 12
d_call: .
clone_size: .
cdr3_aa: CASSVVNGELFF
cdr3_nt: TGTGCCAGCAGCGTAGTCAACGGGGAGCTGTTTTTT

v_call: TRBV28
j_call: TRBJ1-1
cdr3_length: 11
d_call: .
clone_size: .
cdr3_aa: CASSRASWAFF
cdr3_nt: TGTGCCAGCAGTCGGGCTAGCTGGGCTTTCTTT

v_call: TRBV5-1
j_call: TRBJ1-1
cdr3_length: 16
d_call: .
clone_size: .
cdr3_aa: CASSPLLGGGITEAFF
cdr3_nt: TGCGCCAGCAGCCCGCTGCTGGGGGGCGGTATCACTGAAGCTTTCTTT

v_call: TRBV3-1/TRBV3-2
j_call: TRBJ1-3
cdr3_length: 12
d_call: .
clone_size: .
cdr3_aa: CASSQSRNTIYF
cdr3_nt: TGTGCCAGCAGCCAATCCAGAAACACCATATATTTT

v_call: TRBV27
j_call: TRBJ1-1
cdr3_length: 14
d_call: .
clone_size: few
cdr3_aa: CASSRGTTGTEAFF
cdr3_nt: TGTGCCAGCAGTAGAGGGACGACAGGCACTGAAGCTTTCTTT

v_call: TRBV4-2
j_call: TRBJ2-2
cdr3_length: 15
d_call: .
clone_size: .
cdr3_aa: CASSEGPRITGELFF
cdr3_nt: TGTGCCAGCAGCGAAGGCCCTAGAATCACCGGGGAGCTGTTTTTT

v_call: TRBV7-9
j_call: TRBJ1-4
cdr3_length: 15
d_call: .
clone_size: .
cdr3_aa: CASSLVSPETSNLFF
cdr3_nt: TGTGCCAGCAGCTTAGTTAGCCCAGAAACGAGTAATCTGTTTTTT

v_call: TRBV24-1
j_call: TRBJ1-1
cdr3_length: 12
d_call: .
clone_size: .
cdr3_aa: CATRVLNTEAFF
cdr3_nt: TGTGCCACCCGCGTCTTAAACACTGAAGCTTTCTTT

v_call: TRBV6-6
j_call: TRBJ1-5
cdr3_length: 14
d_call: TRBD1
clone_size: .
cdr3_aa: CASSYPGGHQPQHF
cdr3_nt: TGTGCCAGCAGTTACCCAGGGGGGCATCAGCCCCAGCATTTT

v_call: TRBV28
j_call: TRBJ1-2
cdr3_length: 14
d_call: .
clone_size: .
cdr3_aa: CASSLPQGYYGYTF
cdr3_nt: TGTGCCAGCAGTTTACCTCAGGGTTACTATGGCTACACCTTC